This record looks at one T cell receptor beta chain sequence and its context. This clonotype is described as hyperexpanded (1% or more). It has no known antigen specificity. Per-nucleotide qualities are absent, and no much larger clonotype sits a single base away. This record belongs to a study of relationships among human T cell subsets (dated by TCRdb to the early 2010s). About the study as a whole: Eight distinct blood T cell populations were sequenced: pan T, CD8 cytotoxic, regulatory, Th1, Th2, naive plus transitional, activated and memory cells.

V is reduced by 8 bases and J by 4 bases, leaving a spacing of 27 bases between them. The CDR3 holds 16 amino acids from the cysteine to the phenylalanine. CDR3 DNA only is kept here, 48 bases in frame from base 1. CDR1 and CDR2 (SQVTM, ANQGSEA) derive from the germline V gene. The library was obtained by multiplex PCR. The run used a 454 GS FLX. TCR alpha and beta CDR3 regions were amplified from mRNA by semiquantitative ARM-PCR. In ARM-PCR, tagged nested gene-specific primers were used first, and exponential amplification was then carried out by communal superprimers. Before the second amplification round was performed on first-round PCR products, the nested primers were removed by exonuclease. Sequencing of the amplicons was performed on the 454 platform, which allows millions of DNA fragments to be sequenced rapidly without cloning bias. A read was counted as effective if the read could be mapped to both V and J germline segments. As for the original processing: IRmap was used to assign reads to germline V, D and J segments, relying on pyromap, a Smith-Waterman modification adapted to 454 sequencing errors. Cutoffs set at the 99th percentile of alignment scores from simulated random sequences were applied to filter D-beta assignments. The amino acids between the conserved V-segment Y[YFLI]C motif and the J-segment [FW]GXGT motif were defined as CDR3. A compound Poisson process model, previously applied to large-scale EST data, was used to estimate repertoire diversity. A procedure for detecting cross-contamination was used to argue that the shared CDR3s did not come from sample contamination. TCRdb reprocessed the public reads (quality trimming at Q25 with fastp, clone calling with MiXCR) and kept in-frame beta chains. A single entry per CDR3 protein holds the most common genes and DNA from its merged rows. The V and J calls, along with clone size, are taken from TCRdb and not from the paper's own processing. A total of 4,500 to 6,000 distinct CDR3 sequences appear in this sample, about four fifths of them only once. The ten largest clones capture 29% of the sample.

T cell subsets were isolated with Miltenyi superparamagnetic beads coated with subset-specific monoclonal antibodies. All T cell populations were isolated from peripheral blood. Whole blood was subjected to Ficoll separation to obtain mononuclear cells, from which monocytes were subsequently depleted using anti-CD14 microbeads. Isolated cell populations were immediately resuspended in RNAprotect reagent. In general terms, the pan T sample was made up of CD3+ T cells. What the authors observed across the whole study: More than 60% of CD8+ cytotoxic sequences came from clones with more than 100 reads, while the regulatory and Th2 subsets showed few clones of that size. The seven subsets showed no statistically significant differences in V, D and J usage, CDR3 length, or N-nucleotide additions. Substantial CDR3 sharing among Th1, Th2 and regulatory T cells was interpreted as suggesting stochastic cell fate choices. The bead-based sorting could not exclude a CD4+CD8+ double-positive population. T cell counts went unrecorded for a couple of pan T samples, which were processed alongside pan B cells.

The sequence joins TRBV29-1 to TRBJ2-7, with a tentative D call of TRBD1 or TRBD2, each matching 5 bases. The specimen was total T cells sorted from blood. This specimen's cell subset or site label, interpreted: CD3+ T cells in general. The receptor was derived from a man aged 35 to 55 in good health. CDR3 reads: CSIPKERGPIRYEQYF. The nucleotide sequence is given as TGCAGCATTCCCAAGGAAAGGGGACCCATCCGGTACGAGCAGTACTTC.